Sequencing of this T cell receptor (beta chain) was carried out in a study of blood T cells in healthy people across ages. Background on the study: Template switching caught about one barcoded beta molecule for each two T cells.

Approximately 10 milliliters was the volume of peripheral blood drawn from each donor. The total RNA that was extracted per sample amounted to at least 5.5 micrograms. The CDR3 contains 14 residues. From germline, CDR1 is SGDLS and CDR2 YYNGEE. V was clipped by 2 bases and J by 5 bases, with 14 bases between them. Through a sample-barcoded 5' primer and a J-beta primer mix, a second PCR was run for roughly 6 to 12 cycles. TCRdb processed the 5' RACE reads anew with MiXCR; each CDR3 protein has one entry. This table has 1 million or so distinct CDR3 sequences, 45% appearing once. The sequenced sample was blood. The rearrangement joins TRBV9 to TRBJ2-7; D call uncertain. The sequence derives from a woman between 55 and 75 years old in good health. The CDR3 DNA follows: TGTGCCAGCAGCGTGGACGCAAGGGTAGACGAGCAGTACTTC. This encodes CASSVDARVDEQYF.